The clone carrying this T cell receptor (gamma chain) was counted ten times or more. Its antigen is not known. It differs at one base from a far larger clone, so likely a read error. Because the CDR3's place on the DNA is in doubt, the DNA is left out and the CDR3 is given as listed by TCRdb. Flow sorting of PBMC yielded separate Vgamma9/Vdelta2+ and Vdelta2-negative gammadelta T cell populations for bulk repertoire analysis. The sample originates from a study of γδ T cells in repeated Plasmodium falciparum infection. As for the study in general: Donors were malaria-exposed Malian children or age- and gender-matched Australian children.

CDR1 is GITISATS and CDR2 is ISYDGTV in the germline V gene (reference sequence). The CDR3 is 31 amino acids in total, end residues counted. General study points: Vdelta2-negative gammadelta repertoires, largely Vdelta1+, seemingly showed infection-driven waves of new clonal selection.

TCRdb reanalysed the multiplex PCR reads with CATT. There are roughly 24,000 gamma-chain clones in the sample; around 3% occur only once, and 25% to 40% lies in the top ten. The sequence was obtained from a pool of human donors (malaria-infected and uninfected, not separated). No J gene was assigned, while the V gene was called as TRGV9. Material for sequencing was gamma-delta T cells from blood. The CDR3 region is CALWEAIIIRNSLAVEQHLLSQVSIGRIQHF.